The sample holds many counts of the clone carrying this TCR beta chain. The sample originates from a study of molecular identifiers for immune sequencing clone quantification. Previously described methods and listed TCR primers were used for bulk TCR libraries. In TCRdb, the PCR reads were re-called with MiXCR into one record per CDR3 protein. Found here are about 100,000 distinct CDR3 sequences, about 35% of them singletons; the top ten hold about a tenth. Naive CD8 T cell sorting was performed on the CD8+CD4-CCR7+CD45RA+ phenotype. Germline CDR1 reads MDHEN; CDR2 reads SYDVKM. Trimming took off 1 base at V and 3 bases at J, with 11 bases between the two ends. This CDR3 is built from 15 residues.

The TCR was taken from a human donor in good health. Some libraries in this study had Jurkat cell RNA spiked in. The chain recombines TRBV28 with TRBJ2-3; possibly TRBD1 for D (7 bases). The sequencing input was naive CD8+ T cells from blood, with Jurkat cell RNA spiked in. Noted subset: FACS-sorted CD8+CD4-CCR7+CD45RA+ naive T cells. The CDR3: CASSLSAGGTDTQYF. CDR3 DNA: TGTGCCAGCAGTTTATCCGCAGGGGGGACAGATACGCAGTATTTT.